The 23 T cell receptor beta chains listed next were all sequenced from one sample in a study of shared clonotypes between healthy human individuals. The table came from immunoSEQ multiplex PCR; TCRdb's copy has only in-frame clones and leaves some out. The repertoire consists of roughly 1,600,000 clones, with approximately 98.5% occurring once and the leading ten covering about 0.4%. Sequenced sample: naive CD4+ T cells sorted from blood. The subset was: CD45RA+ positively selected. These receptors all stem from a man aged 30 to 45 in good health.

The chain uses TRBV9 and TRBJ1-2; no clear D. The V end was cut by 0 bases, the J end by 1 base, with 16 bases between. The CDR3 is 17 residues long. Per the germline V gene, CDR1 is SGDLS and CDR2 is YYNGEE. This CDR3 reads CASSVGGSRVNNYGYTF. CDR3 in DNA: TGTGCCAGCAGCGTAGGGGGATCTAGAGTAAATAACTATGGCTACACCTTC. The full variable domain, in which reference TRBV9 and TRBJ1-2 provide the parts outside the CDR3, is DSGVTQTPKHLITATGQRVTLRCSPRSGDLSVYWYQQSLDQGLQFLIQYYNGEERAKGNILERFSAQQFPDLHSELNLSSLELGDSALYFCASSVGGSRVNNYGYTFGSGTRLTVV.

This chain links TRBV10-1 with TRBJ2-3; perhaps TRBD1 as D (6 bases). The V end lost 2 bases, the J end lost 14 bases, and 14 bases lay between the germline ends. CDR3 length: 12 residues. Germline CDR1 is WNHNN and CDR2 is SYGVQD (reference sequence). The CDR3 DNA reads as TGCGCCAGCAGTGAGCCAGGGGCTAGCCCGTATTTT. Amino acid sequence: CASSEPGASPYF.

DNA of the CDR3: TGTGCCAGTAGTATCGGACAGGGAGTCGGCATTCAGTACTTC. Its protein is CASSIGQGVGIQYF. V and J are TRBV19 and TRBJ2-4, with 8 bases that match TRBD1. Germline trimming cut 3 bases from V and 9 bases from J; bases unmatched to any gene: 7. This CDR3 spans 14 amino acids. Per germline, CDR1 LNHDA and CDR2 SQIVND (reference sequence).

This chain joins TRBV5-1 and TRBJ1-2, with 7 bases fitting TRBD1. Unmatched junction bases numbered 5, after V lost 3 bases and J lost 6 bases. The CDR3 totals 13 residues. Germline V CDR1 and CDR2: SGHRS, YFSETQ. The CDR3 DNA follows: TGCGCCAGCAGCTCTACAGGGGTCCATGGCTACACCTTC. Its translation: CASSSTGVHGYTF.

The chain uses TRBV28 and TRBJ2-3; TRBD2 aligns across 7 bases. Germline CDR1 MDHEN, CDR2 SYDVKM. The CDR3 is made up of 17 amino acids. V was pared by 4 bases and J by 1 base, with 11 bases of the junction left unmatched. As DNA, the CDR3 is TGTGCCAGCAGTTCTACTAAGCGGGGAAGGGGCACAGATACGCAGTATTTT. It specifies CASSSTKRGRGTDTQYF. Full variable domain (missing parts from reference TRBV28 and TRBJ2-3): DVKVTQSSRYLVKRTGEKVFLECVQDMDHENMFWYRQDPGLGLRLIYFSYDVKMKEKGDIPEGYSVSREKKERFSLILESASTNQTSMYLCASSSTKRGRGTDTQYFGPGTRLTVL.

The CDR3 protein is CASSLHIGLAAPNNEQFF. The CDR3 bases are TGTGCCAGCAGCTTACATATCGGACTAGCGGCCCCCAACAATGAGCAGTTCTTC. The genes are TRBV7-8 and TRBJ2-1, with 10 bases matching TRBD2. The CDR3 contains 18 residues. CDR1 and CDR2 from the germline V gene are SGHVS and FQNEAQ. V shed 2 bases and J 5 bases; nucleotides not matched to a gene: 12.

This clone has only one observation. The rearrangement joins TRBV6-1 to TRBJ2-5; no clear D. Trimming cost V 4 bases and J 1 base, with 7 bases left between them. Germline values: CDR1 MNHNS, CDR2 SASEGT. The CDR3 has 13 residues. CDR3 nucleotide sequence: TGTGCCAGCAGTGGGACCCTCCAAGAGACCCAGTACTTC. This translates into CASSGTLQETQYF.

V usage is TRBV30 and J usage is TRBJ2-2; the D gene is possibly TRBD1 (5 bases). Deletions cut 1 base from V and 3 bases from J, with 15 bases between. CDR1 and CDR2 (germline): GTSNPN, SVGIG (reference sequence). This CDR3 contains 16 residues. CDR3 sequence reads: CAWSGHRLHHTGELFF. The CDR3, as DNA: TGTGCCTGGAGTGGGCACAGGCTACACCACACCGGGGAGCTGTTTTTT.

J is TRBJ1-3 and V is TRBV5-4; D is unresolved. Germline lookup yields CDR1 SGHNT and CDR2 YYREEE (reference sequence). V lost 4 bases and J 8 bases, leaving 16 bases between the germline ends. The CDR3 is 14 residues long. CDR3 amino acids: CASSKGGAPDTIYF. CDR3 coding DNA: TGTGCCAGCAGCAAAGGAGGCGCGCCGGACACCATATATTTT.

The count of this clone is one. V and J are TRBV18 and TRBJ2-7, with no clear D. CDR1 KGHSH and CDR2 LQKENI come from the germline V gene. V shed 2 bases and J shed 6 bases, with 11 bases lying between them. This CDR3 is built from 13 residues. CDR3 protein: CASSPSESGEQYF. CDR3 coding DNA: TGTGCCAGCTCACCATCCGAGTCAGGCGAGCAGTACTTC.

The gene calls are TRBV5-1 and TRBJ2-2; D gene unclear. CDR3 length equals 14 residues. Trimming took 4 bases from V and 0 from J, leaving 7 bases between them. The V gene's germline CDR1 is SGHRS and CDR2 YFSETQ. CDR3 in amino acids: CASSIQPNTGELFF. DNA for the CDR3: TGCGCCAGCAGCATACAACCGAACACCGGGGAGCTGTTTTTT.

The chain links TRBV5-6 to TRBJ2-7, with 9 bases fitting TRBD2. V shed 0 bases and J 3 bases; nucleotides not matched to a gene: 7. This CDR3 is built from 16 residues. Germline V gives CDR1 SGHDT, CDR2 YYEEEE. The CDR3 nucleotides read TGTGCCAGCAGCTTGGGGCTAGCGGGACCCCTCTACGAGCAGTACTTC. It yields the protein CASSLGLAGPLYEQYF.

The chain carries TRBV11-2 and TRBJ2-7; D not certain. CDR3 length: 14 residues. V was trimmed by 0 bases and J by 3 bases, leaving 9 bases between them. Per the germline V gene, CDR1 is SGHAT and CDR2 is FQNNGV. The CDR3 nucleotides read TGTGCCAGCAGCTTAGATTTCTCAGACTACGAGCAGTACTTC. Protein sequence: CASSLDFSDYEQYF.

The genes are TRBV9 and TRBJ2-1, with 11 positions matching TRBD2. V trimming: 3 bases; J trimming: 7 bases; junction bases outside the gene matches: 6. Germline V gene sequence: CDR1 SGDLS, CDR2 YYNGEE. This CDR3 region has 15 residues. The CDR3 is CASSATSGSGNEQFF. Here the CDR3 DNA reads TGTGCCAGCAGCGCCACTAGCGGGAGCGGTAATGAGCAGTTCTTC.

The count of this clone is one. The J gene is TRBJ1-5, the V gene TRBV19, with 9 bases matching TRBD1. This CDR3 has 15 residues. Unmatched junction bases numbered 9, after V lost 10 bases and J lost 2 bases. Germline V gives CDR1 LNHDA, CDR2 SQIVND (reference sequence). CDR3 sequence reads: CATGDRAIGNQPQHF. As DNA, the CDR3 is TGTGCCACCGGGGACAGGGCGATTGGCAATCAGCCCCAGCATTTT.

The chain uses TRBV5-6 and TRBJ2-1; the match to TRBD1 covers 7 bases. The CDR3 extends over 17 amino acids. Germline V lookup: CDR1 SGHDT, CDR2 YYEEEE. V gave up 4 bases and J gave up 4 bases; unmatched junction bases: 14. Written as DNA, the CDR3 is TGTGCCAGCAGCAAGACCTCCGGGACAGACTTATACAATGAGCAGTTCTTC. Protein: CASSKTSGTDLYNEQFF.

The chain is built from TRBV7-6 and TRBJ2-3, with a possible D match to TRBD1 (7 bases). CDR1 and CDR2 (germline): SGHVS, FNYEAQ. Trimming stripped 2 bases from V and 1 base from J, with 19 bases between. The CDR3 spans 18 residues. CDR3: CASSLMAIGGGGTDTQYF. As DNA, the CDR3 is TGTGCCAGCAGCTTAATGGCGATAGGGGGCGGGGGCACAGATACGCAGTATTTT.

As to this clone: The same CDR3 can be traced to other DNA sequences in this sample. V gene TRBV11-3 combines with J gene TRBJ2-3; D is undetermined. The germline CDR1 and CDR2 sequences are SGHNT and YENEEA. Trimming removed 2 bases from V and 3 bases from J, with 6 bases in between. CDR3 length: 13 residues. The CDR3 spells CASSLRATDTQYF. The CDR3 DNA follows: TGTGCCAGCAGCTTAAGAGCTACAGATACGCAGTATTTT. The whole variable domain, filled in from reference TRBV11-3 and TRBJ2-3, reads EAGVVQSPRYKIIEKKQPVAFWCNPISGHNTLYWYLQNLGQGPELLIRYENEEAVDDSQLPKDRFSAERLKGVDSTLKIQPAELGDSAVYLCASSLRATDTQYFGPGTRLTVL.

The chain is built from TRBV7-2 and TRBJ1-2; D is ambiguous. This CDR3 spans 13 amino acids. V gave up 3 bases and J gave up 5 bases, with 10 bases separating them. The germline V gene encodes CDR1 SGHTA and CDR2 FQGNSA. The CDR3, as DNA: TGTGCCAGCAGCTTTGGATTACTTTATGGCTACACCTTC. As protein: CASSFGLLYGYTF. Drawing the rest from reference TRBV7-2 and TRBJ1-2, the complete variable domain is GAGVSQSPSNKVTEKGKDVELRCDPISGHTALYWYRQSLGQGLEFLIYFQGNSAPDKSGLPSDRFSAERTGGSVSTLTIQRTQQEDSAVYLCASSFGLLYGYTFGSGTRLTVV.

The rearrangement joins TRBV27 to TRBJ1-5; D unclear. The germline CDR1 and CDR2 sequences are MNHEY and SMNVEV (reference sequence). The CDR3 length is 14 residues. V lost 0 bases, J lost 7 bases, and 10 bases lay in between. The CDR3 DNA is TGTGCCAGCAGTTTATCGGTAGGATTACAGCCCCAGCATTTT. Residues: CASSLSVGLQPQHF.

The V gene is TRBV2, the J gene TRBJ1-5; D is unclear. The CDR3 consists of 12 residues. Trimming shortened V by 7 bases and J by 5 bases, and 9 bases separated the two germline ends. Germline lookup yields CDR1 SNHLY and CDR2 FYNNEI. The DNA of the CDR3 is TGTGCCAGCAATGGCGGTTATCAGCCCCAGCATTTT. Translated, it gives CASNGGYQPQHF.

This chain joins TRBV2 and TRBJ2-5; D may be TRBD1 (6 bases). This CDR3 is built from 13 residues. The germline V gene encodes CDR1 SNHLY and CDR2 FYNNEI. V was clipped by 8 bases and J by 3 bases, with 13 bases between them. CDR3: CASGDRTEETQYF. DNA of the CDR3: TGTGCCAGCGGCGACAGGACGGAAGAGACCCAGTACTTC.

This chain uses TRBV4-3 with TRBJ2-1; 7 nucleotides match TRBD2. Germline V gene lookup returns CDR1 LGHNA and CDR2 YSLEER. V gave up 4 bases and J gave up 4 bases; unmatched junction bases: 4. The CDR3 is 14 residues long. CDR3 DNA: TGCGCCAGCAGCCGGGCTAGCGGTTACAATGAGCAGTTCTTC. Amino acids: CASSRASGYNEQFF.